This TCR beta chain was profiled in a study of blood T cell repertoires in COVID-19. Overall study: PBMCs, B-cell-depleted T cells, or T cells provided the cDNA or gDNA that made up the material.

The CDR3 has 14 amino acids. CDR1 LNHNV and CDR2 YYDKDF come from the germline V gene (reference sequence). V shed 0 bases and J shed 4 bases, with 9 bases lying between them. As processed by the authors: Estimates of nucleated cell counts were drawn from the amplification of reference gene primers. Only in-frame clones appear in the TCRdb table, and some are missing; sequencing was by immunoSEQ multiplex PCR. Clonal size and the V and J genes are those of that table, whereas D and trimming came from the DNA. The sample holds about 280,000 clones; over 75% are singletons and the top ten take roughly 15%.

The sequenced sample was peripheral blood. This rearrangement joins TRBV15 to TRBJ2-5, with a possible D match to TRBD2 (6 bases). The receptor was isolated from a human donor in a cohort sampled during active COVID-19. The CDR3, as DNA: TGTGCCACCAGCAGAGATTTTAGCGGAGAGACCCAGTACTTC. Amino acids: CATSRDFSGETQYF.